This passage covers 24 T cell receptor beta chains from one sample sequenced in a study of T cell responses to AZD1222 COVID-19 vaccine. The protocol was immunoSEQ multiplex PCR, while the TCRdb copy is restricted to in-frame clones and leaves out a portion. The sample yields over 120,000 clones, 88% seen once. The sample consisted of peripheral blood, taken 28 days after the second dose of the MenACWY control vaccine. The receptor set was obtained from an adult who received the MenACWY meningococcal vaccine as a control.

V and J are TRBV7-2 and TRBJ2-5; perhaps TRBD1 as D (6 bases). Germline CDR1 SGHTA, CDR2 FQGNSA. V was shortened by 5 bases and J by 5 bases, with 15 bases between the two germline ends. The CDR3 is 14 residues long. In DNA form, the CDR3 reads TGTGCCAGCAGCCTCCTGGGGGCGGCGGAGACCCAGTACTTC. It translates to CASSLLGAAETQYF.

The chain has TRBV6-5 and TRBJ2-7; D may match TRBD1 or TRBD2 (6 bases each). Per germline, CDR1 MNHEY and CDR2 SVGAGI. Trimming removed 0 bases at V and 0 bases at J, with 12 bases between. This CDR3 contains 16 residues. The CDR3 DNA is TGTGCCAGCAGTTACTCGACAGGCGGGGTCTCCTACGAGCAGTACTTC. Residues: CASSYSTGGVSYEQYF.

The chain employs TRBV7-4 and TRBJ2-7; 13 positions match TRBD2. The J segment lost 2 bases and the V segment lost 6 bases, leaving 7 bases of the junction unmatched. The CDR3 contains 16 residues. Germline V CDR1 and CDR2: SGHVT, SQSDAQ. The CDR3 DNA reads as TGTGCCAGCAGGGAATTCGGACTAGCGGGGGCCTACGAGCAGTACTTC. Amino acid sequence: CASREFGLAGAYEQYF.

The CDR3 loop is CATSRNTGTAYEQYF. CDR3 sequence (DNA): TGTGCCACCAGCAGAAATACCGGGACAGCCTACGAGCAGTACTTC. V gene TRBV15 combines with J gene TRBJ2-7, with 7 bases that match TRBD1. J was trimmed by 2 bases and V by 2 bases; bases with no gene match: 6. The CDR3 loop spans 15 amino acids. Germline CDR1 reads LNHNV; CDR2 reads YYDKDF (reference sequence). Using reference TRBV15 and TRBJ2-7 for the parts outside the CDR3, the full variable domain is DAMVIQNPRYQVTQFGKPVTLSCSQTLNHNVMYWYQQKSSQAPKLLFHYYDKDFNNEADTPDNFQSRRPNTSFCFLDIRSPGLGDTAMYLCATSRNTGTAYEQYFGPGTRLTVT.

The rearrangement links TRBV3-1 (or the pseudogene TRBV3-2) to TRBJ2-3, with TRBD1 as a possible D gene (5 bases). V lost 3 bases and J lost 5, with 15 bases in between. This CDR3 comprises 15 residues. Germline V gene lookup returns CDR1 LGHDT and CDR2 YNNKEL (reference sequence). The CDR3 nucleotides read TGTGCCAGCAGCCAGCTAAAGGACAATCAAGATACGCAGTATTTT. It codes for CASSQLKDNQDTQYF.

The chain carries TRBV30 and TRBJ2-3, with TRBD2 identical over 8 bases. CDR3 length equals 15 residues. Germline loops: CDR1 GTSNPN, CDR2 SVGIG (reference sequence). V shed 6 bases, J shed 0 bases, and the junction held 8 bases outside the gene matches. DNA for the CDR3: TGTGCCTGCCTTTTAGCGGGGACTAGCACAGATACGCAGTATTTT. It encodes CACLLAGTSTDTQYF.

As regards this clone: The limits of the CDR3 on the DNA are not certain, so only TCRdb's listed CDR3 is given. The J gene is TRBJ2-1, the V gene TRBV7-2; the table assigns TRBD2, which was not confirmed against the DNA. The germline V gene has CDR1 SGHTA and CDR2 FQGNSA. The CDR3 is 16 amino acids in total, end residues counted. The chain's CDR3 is CASSLVSWGSGSFKFF.

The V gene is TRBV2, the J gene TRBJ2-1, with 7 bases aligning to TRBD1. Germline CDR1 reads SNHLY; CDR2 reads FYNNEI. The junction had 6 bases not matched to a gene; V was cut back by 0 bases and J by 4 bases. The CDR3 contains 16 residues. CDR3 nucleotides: TGTGCCAGCAGTGAAGCGCTCGGGACAGAATACAATGAGCAGTTCTTC. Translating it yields CASSEALGTEYNEQFF. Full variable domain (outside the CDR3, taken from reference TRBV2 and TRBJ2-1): EPEVTQTPSHQVTQMGQEVILRCVPISNHLYFYWYRQILGQKVEFLVSFYNNEISEKSEIFDDQFSVERPDGSNFTLKIRSTKLEDSAMYFCASSEALGTEYNEQFFGPGTRLTVL.

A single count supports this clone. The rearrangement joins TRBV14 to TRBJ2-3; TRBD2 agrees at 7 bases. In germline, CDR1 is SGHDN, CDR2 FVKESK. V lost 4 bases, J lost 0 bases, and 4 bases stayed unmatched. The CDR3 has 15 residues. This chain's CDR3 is CASSLQRGSTDTQYF. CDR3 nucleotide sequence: TGTGCCAGCAGCCTACAGCGGGGAAGCACAGATACGCAGTATTTT.

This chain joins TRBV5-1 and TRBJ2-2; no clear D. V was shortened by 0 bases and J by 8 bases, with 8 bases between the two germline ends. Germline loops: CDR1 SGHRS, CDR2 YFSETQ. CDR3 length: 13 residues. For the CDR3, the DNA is TGCGCCAGCAGCTTGGCCCAAACTGGGGAGCTGTTTTTT. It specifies CASSLAQTGELFF.

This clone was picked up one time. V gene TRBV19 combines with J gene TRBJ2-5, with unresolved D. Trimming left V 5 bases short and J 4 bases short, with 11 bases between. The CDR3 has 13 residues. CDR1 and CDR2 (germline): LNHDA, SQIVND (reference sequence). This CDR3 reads CASSPPFGETQYF. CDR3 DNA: TGTGCCAGTAGTCCACCCTTTGGAGAGACCCAGTACTTC.

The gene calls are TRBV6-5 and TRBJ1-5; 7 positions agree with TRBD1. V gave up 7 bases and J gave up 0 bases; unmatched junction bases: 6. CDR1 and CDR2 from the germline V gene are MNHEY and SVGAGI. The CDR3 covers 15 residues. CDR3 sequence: CASTRTGDSNQPQHF. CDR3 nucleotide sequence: TGTGCCAGCACTCGAACAGGGGATAGCAATCAGCCCCAGCATTTT.

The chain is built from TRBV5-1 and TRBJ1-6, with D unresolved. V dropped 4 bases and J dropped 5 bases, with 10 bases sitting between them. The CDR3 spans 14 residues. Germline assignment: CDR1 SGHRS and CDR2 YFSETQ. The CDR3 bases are TGCGCCAGCAGCCTCGGGCAGAATAATTCACCCCTCCACTTT. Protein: CASSLGQNNSPLHF.

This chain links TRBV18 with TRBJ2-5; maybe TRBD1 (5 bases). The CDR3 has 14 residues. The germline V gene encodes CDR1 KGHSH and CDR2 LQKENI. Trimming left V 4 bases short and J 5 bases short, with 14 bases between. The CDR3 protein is CASSQGAPPETQYF. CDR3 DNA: TGTGCCAGCTCACAAGGGGCGCCCCCTGAGACCCAGTACTTC.

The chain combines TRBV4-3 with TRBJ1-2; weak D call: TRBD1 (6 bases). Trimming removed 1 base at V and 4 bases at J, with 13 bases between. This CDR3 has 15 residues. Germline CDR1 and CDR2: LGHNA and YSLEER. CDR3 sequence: CASSQGPGVVYGYTF. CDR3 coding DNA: TGCGCCAGCAGCCAAGGGCCAGGGGTCGTCTATGGCTACACCTTC.

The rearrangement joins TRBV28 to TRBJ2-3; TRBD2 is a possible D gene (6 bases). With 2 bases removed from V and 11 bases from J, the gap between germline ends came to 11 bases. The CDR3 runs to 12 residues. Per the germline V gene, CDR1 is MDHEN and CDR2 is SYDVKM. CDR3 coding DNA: TGTGCCAGCAGTTTAGTGGCGGGATGGCAGTATTTT. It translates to CASSLVAGWQYF.

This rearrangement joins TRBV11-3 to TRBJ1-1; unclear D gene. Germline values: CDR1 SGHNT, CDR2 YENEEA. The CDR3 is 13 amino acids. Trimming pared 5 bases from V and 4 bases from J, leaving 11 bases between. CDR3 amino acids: CASSAQEGTEAFF. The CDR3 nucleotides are TGTGCCAGCAGCGCCCAGGAGGGCACTGAAGCTTTCTTT.

CDR3 coding DNA: TGTGCCAGCAGTGAAACAGCGTCTAATGAGCAGTTCTTC. It is translated as CASSETASNEQFF. The J gene is TRBJ2-1, the V gene TRBV2; D gene uncertain. Trimming cost V 2 bases and J 7 bases, with 9 bases left between them. This CDR3 is 13 amino acids long. The germline CDR1 and CDR2 sequences are SNHLY and FYNNEI.

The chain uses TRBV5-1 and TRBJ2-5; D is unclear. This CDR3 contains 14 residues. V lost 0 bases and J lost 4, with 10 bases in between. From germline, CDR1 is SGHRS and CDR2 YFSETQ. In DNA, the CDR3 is TGCGCCAGCAGCTTGGAGTCGGTGGGAGAGACCCAGTACTTC. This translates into CASSLESVGETQYF. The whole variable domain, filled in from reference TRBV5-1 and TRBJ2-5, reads KAGVTQTPRYLIKTRGQQVTLSCSPISGHRSVSWYQQTPGQGLQFLFEYFSETQRNKGNFPGRFSGRQFSNSRSEMNVSTLELGDSALYLCASSLESVGETQYFGPGTRLLVL.

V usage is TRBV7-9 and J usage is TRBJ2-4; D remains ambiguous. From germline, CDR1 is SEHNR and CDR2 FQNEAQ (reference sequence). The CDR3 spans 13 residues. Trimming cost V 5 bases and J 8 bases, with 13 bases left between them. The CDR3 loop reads CASSPRAQDIQYF. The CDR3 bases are TGTGCCAGCAGCCCCCGGGCGCAGGACATTCAGTACTTC.

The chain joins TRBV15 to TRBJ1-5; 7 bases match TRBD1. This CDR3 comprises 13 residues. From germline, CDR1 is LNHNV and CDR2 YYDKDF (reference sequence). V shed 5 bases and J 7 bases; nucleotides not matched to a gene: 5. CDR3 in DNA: TGTGCCACCAGCGTACAGGGGTACCAGCCCCAGCATTTT. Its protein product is CATSVQGYQPQHF.

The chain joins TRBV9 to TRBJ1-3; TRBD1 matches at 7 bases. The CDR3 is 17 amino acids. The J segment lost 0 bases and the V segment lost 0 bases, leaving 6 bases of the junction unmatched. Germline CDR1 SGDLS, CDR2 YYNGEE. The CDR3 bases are TGTGCCAGCAGCGTAGTTACCCCAGGGGGCTCTGGAAACACCATATATTTT. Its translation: CASSVVTPGGSGNTIYF.

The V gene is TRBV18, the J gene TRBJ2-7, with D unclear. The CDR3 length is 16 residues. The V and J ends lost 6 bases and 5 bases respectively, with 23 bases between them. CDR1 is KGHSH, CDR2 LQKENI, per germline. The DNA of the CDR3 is TGTGCCAGCTCTTACTCCCTGCCGGCCCCGGGCCACGAGCAGTACTTC. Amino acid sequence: CASSYSLPAPGHEQYF.

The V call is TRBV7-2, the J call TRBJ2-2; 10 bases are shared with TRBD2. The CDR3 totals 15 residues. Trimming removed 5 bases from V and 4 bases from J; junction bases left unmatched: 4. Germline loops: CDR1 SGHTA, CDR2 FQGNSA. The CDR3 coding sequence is TGTGCCAGCAGCCCTAGCGGGAGAGTCACCGGGGAGCTGTTTTTT. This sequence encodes CASSPSGRVTGELFF. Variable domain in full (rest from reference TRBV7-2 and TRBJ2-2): GAGVSQSPSNKVTEKGKDVELRCDPISGHTALYWYRQSLGQGLEFLIYFQGNSAPDKSGLPSDRFSAERTGGSVSTLTIQRTQQEDSAVYLCASSPSGRVTGELFFGEGSRLTVL.